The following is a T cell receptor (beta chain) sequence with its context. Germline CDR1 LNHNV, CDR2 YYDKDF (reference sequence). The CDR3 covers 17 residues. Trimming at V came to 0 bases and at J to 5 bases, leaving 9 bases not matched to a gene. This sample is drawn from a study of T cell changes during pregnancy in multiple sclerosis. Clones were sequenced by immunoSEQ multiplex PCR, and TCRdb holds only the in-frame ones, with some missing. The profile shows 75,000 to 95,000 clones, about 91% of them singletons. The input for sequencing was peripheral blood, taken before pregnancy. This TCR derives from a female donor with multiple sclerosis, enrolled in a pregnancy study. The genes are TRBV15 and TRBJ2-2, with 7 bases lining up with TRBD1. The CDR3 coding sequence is TGTGCCACCAGCAGAGATCCAGTACAGGGGAATACCGGGGAGCTGTTTTTT. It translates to CATSRDPVQGNTGELFF.